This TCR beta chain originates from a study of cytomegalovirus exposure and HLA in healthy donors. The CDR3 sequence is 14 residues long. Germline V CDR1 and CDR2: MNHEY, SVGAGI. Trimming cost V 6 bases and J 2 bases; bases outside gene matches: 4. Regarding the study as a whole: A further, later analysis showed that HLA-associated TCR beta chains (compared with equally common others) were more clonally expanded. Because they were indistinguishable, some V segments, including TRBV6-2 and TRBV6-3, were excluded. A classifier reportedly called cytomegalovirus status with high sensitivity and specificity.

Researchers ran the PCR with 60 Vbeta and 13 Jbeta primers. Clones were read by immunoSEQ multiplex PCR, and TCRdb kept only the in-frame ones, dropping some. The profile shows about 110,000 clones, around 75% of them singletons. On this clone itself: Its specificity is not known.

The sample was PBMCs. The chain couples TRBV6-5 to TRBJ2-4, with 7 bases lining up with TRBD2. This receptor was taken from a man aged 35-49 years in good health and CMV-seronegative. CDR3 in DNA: TGTGCCAGCAGCTGGGAGGGGTCCAAAAACATTCAGTACTTC. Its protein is CASSWEGSKNIQYF.